These 4 T cell receptor beta chains originate from one sample sequenced in a study of cytomegalovirus exposure and HLA in healthy donors. Primers included in the PCR were 60 Vbeta and 13 Jbeta primers. Some clones are missing from TCRdb's copy, which holds only in-frame ones; the method was immunoSEQ multiplex PCR. In the table there are about 200,000 clones, about 80% of which are singletons. Sample: PBMCs. These receptors came from a male donor in good health and CMV-seronegative.

The chain is built from TRBV19 and TRBJ2-5; 11 bases match TRBD1. V shed 5 bases, J shed 5 bases, and the junction held 16 bases outside the gene matches. This CDR3 contains 18 residues. Germline values: CDR1 LNHDA, CDR2 SQIVND (reference sequence). The CDR3 coding sequence is TGTGCCAGTAGTGATTGGACAGGGGGCATAAGACCGCCCGAGACCCAGTACTTC. Its protein product is CASSDWTGGIRPPETQYF.

The CDR3 loop reads CASSFQETEAFF. CDR3 DNA: TGTGCCAGCAGCTTTCAGGAAACTGAAGCTTTCTTT. This sequence joins TRBV7-9 and TRBJ1-1; no firm D call. The germline gives CDR1 SEHNR, CDR2 FQNEAQ (reference sequence). The CDR3 loop spans 12 amino acids. Between the trimmed V and J ends, which lost 3 bases and 5 bases, there was a span of 7 bases.

This chain uses TRBV15 with TRBJ1-2, with 7 bases identical to TRBD1. V lost 2 bases, J lost 6 bases, and 15 bases stayed unmatched. Germline lookup yields CDR1 LNHNV and CDR2 YYDKDF (reference sequence). This CDR3 has 17 residues. The CDR3 here is CATSRNKRLDRVDGYTF. Written as DNA, the CDR3 is TGTGCCACCAGCAGAAATAAACGACTTGACAGGGTAGATGGCTACACCTTC.

J is TRBJ1-1 and V is TRBV7-9, with a tentative D call TRBD1 (5 bases). Germline CDR1 SEHNR, CDR2 FQNEAQ (reference sequence). The V end lost 1 base, the J end lost 4 bases, and 13 bases lay between the germline ends. This CDR3 has 15 amino acids. In DNA, the CDR3 is TGTGCCAGCAGCTTAGTGCTGGGGGAGGGCACTGAAGCTTTCTTT. It codes for CASSLVLGEGTEAFF.